Each of the 10 T cell receptor beta chains below was sequenced from the same sample in a study of cytomegalovirus exposure and HLA in healthy donors (dated by TCRdb to the late 2010s). The library was generated by the immunoSEQ multiplex PCR assay. The multiplex PCR relied on a mix of 60 forward primers for TCR Vbeta segments and 13 reverse primers for TCR Jbeta segments. TCRdb carries this immuneACCESS record with in-frame sequences only. Its versions omit some clonotypes, under half of them owing to an unresolved V gene in the studies checked, with the rest unexplained. This sample is represented by about 130,000 clones; 80% to 90% of them were singletons. The ten most abundant clones make up around 3.5% of the sample. Sequencing was performed on PBMCs. These receptors were taken from a woman aged 40 to 50 in good health and CMV-seropositive.

The chain employs TRBV10-1 and TRBJ2-2; D uncertain. Germline lookup yields CDR1 WNHNN and CDR2 SYGVQD (reference sequence). CDR3 length equals 15 residues. V lost 2 bases, J lost 5 bases, and 12 bases lay in between. The CDR3 here is CASSERILGTGELFF. CDR3 DNA sequence: TGCGCCAGCAGTGAGCGCATACTCGGTACCGGGGAGCTGTTTTTT.

The chain is built from TRBV10-3 and TRBJ2-7; 9 nucleotides align to TRBD2. Looked up from germline, CDR1 is ENHRY and CDR2 is SYGVKD. The CDR3 length is 15 residues. The trim removed 3 bases at V and 2 bases at J, leaving 5 bases unmatched. CDR3 DNA: TGTGCCATCAGTGAATCAGAGCGGGAGGCCTACGAGCAGTACTTC. Translation gives CAISESEREAYEQYF.

The rearrangement joins TRBV6-5 to TRBJ2-2, with TRBD2 matching 7 bases. The CDR3 runs to 13 residues. The V gene end was trimmed by 3 bases and the J gene end by 12 bases; junction bases not matched to a gene: 7. CDR1 and CDR2 (germline): MNHEY, SVGAGI. The CDR3 spells CASSYQRGRQLFF. CDR3 bases: TGTGCCAGCAGTTATCAGCGGGGAAGACAGCTGTTTTTT.

V is TRBV5-4 and J is TRBJ2-1, with 7 bases matching TRBD1. Trimming removed 4 bases from V and 8 bases from J; junction bases left unmatched: 3. Germline V CDR1 and CDR2: SGHNT, YYREEE (reference sequence). The length of the CDR3 is 12 residues. CDR3 region: CASSPGTDEQFF. The CDR3 coding sequence is TGTGCCAGCAGCCCCGGGACAGATGAGCAGTTCTTC.

The genes are TRBV7-9 and TRBJ2-5; D is unclear. V gave up 5 bases and J gave up 0 bases, with 16 bases separating them. The CDR3 totals 16 residues. Germline V gives CDR1 SEHNR, CDR2 FQNEAQ (reference sequence). The CDR3 is CASSGIVYPNQETQYF. In DNA form, the CDR3 reads TGTGCCAGCAGCGGTATCGTGTATCCTAACCAAGAGACCCAGTACTTC.

This clone was seen more than once but under ten times. J is TRBJ1-1 and V is TRBV28, with a tentative D call TRBD1 (6 bases). With 5 bases removed from V and 1 base from J, the gap between germline ends came to 11 bases. The CDR3 extends over 14 amino acids. Per the germline V gene, CDR1 is MDHEN and CDR2 is SYDVKM. CDR3 DNA sequence: TGTGCCAGCAGTATCCAGACAGGGAACACTGAAGCTTTCTTT. This translates into CASSIQTGNTEAFF. Combining the CDR3 with reference TRBV28 and TRBJ1-1 gives the whole variable domain DVKVTQSSRYLVKRTGEKVFLECVQDMDHENMFWYRQDPGLGLRLIYFSYDVKMKEKGDIPEGYSVSREKKERFSLILESASTNQTSMYLCASSIQTGNTEAFFGQGTRLTVV.

The rearrangement uses TRBV6-1 and TRBJ2-7, with 8 bases that match TRBD1. This CDR3 comprises 14 residues. After removal of 2 bases from V and 5 bases from J, the junction contained 5 bases not matched to a gene. CDR1 is MNHNS, CDR2 SASEGT, per germline. The CDR3 nucleotides read TGTGCCAGCAGTGAACAGGGGGCGTCCCACGAGCAGTACTTC. Residues: CASSEQGASHEQYF.

J is TRBJ2-2 and V is TRBV11-2; 8 bases fit TRBD2. The J segment lost 5 bases and the V segment lost 1 base, leaving 12 bases of the junction unmatched. The CDR3 runs to 18 residues. Germline V gene lookup returns CDR1 SGHAT and CDR2 FQNNGV. As DNA, the CDR3 is TGTGCCAGCAGCTTAGGCGGGGCTAGCGGGCAAGGGACCGGGGAGCTGTTTTTT. Residues: CASSLGGASGQGTGELFF.

The gene calls are TRBV25-1 and TRBJ1-1, with 7 bases lining up with TRBD1. Germline V CDR1 and CDR2: MGHDK, SYGVNS. CDR3 length: 14 residues. Trimming removed 6 bases from V and 4 bases from J; junction bases left unmatched: 8. The CDR3 DNA sequence: TGTGCCAGCAGCATATACAGGGGCGTCACTGAAGCTTTCTTT. Translating gives CASSIYRGVTEAFF.

V and J are TRBV6-5 and TRBJ2-1; possible D gene TRBD2, 5 bases. This CDR3 comprises 13 residues. V lost 2 bases to trimming and J lost 6 bases, with 8 bases between them. Per germline, CDR1 MNHEY and CDR2 SVGAGI. CDR3 nucleotide sequence: TGTGCCAGCAGTTACCTGACTACCAATGAGCAGTTCTTC. This codes for CASSYLTTNEQFF.